The present TCR beta chain was sequenced within a study of T cells after yellow fever vaccination. Whole-study findings and limits: It was the secondary response that reached its peak faster, day 5 versus 15, but it was weaker.

TCRdb reprocessed the 5' RACE reads via MiXCR and lists one record per CDR3 protein. Counted here are under 600,000 distinct CDR3 sequences, 13% occurring once; the ten biggest clones make up over 13%. V lost 6 bases, J lost 7 bases, and 18 bases lay in between. The CDR3 contains 15 residues. Looked up from germline, CDR1 is SGHTA and CDR2 is FQGNSA. Comment on this clonotype: No antigen is known for it.

The genes are TRBV7-2 and TRBJ2-2, with D hard to call. The receptor was isolated from a man aged 25 to 40 who received the YFV17D yellow fever vaccine. Sample: PBMCs, taken on the day of the yellow fever booster vaccination. The CDR3 reads CASSPRPTVGGELFF. Here the CDR3 DNA reads TGTGCCAGCAGTCCCCGGCCGACGGTTGGCGGGGAGCTGTTTTTT. Combining the CDR3 with reference TRBV7-2 and TRBJ2-2 gives the whole variable domain GAGVSQSPSNKVTEKGKDVELRCDPISGHTALYWYRQSLGQGLEFLIYFQGNSAPDKSGLPSDRFSAERTGGSVSTLTIQRTQQEDSAVYLCASSPRPTVGGELFFGEGSRLTVL.